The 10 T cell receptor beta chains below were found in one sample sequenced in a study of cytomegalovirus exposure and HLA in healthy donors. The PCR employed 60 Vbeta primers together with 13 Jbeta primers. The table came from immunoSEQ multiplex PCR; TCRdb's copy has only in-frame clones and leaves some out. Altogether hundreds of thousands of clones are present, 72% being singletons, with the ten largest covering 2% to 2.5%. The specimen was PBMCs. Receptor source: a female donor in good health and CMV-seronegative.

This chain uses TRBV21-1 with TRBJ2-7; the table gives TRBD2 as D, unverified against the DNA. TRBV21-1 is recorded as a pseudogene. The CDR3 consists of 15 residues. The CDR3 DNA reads TGTGCCAGCAGCAAACTACTAGTATCTGTTTACGAGCAGTACTTC. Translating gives CASSKLLVSVYEQYF.

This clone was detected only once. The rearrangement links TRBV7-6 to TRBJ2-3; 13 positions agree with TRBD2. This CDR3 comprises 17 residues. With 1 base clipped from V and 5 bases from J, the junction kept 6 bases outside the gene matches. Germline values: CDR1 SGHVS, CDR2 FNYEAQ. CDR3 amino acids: CASSLVLAGGSGDTQYF. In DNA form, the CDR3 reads TGTGCCAGCAGCTTAGTACTAGCGGGGGGGAGCGGAGATACGCAGTATTTT.

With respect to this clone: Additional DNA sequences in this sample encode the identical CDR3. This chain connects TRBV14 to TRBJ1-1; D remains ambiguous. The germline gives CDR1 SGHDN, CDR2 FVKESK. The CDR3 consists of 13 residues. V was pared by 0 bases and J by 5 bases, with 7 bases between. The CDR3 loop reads CASSQDRGTEAFF. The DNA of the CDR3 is TGTGCCAGCAGCCAAGACAGAGGTACTGAAGCTTTCTTT.

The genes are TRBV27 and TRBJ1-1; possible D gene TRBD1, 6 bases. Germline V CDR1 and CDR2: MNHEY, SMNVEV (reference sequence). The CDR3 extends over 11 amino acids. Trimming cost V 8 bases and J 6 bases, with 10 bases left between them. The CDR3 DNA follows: TGTGCCAGCCCTGGGGGCTCTGAAGCTTTCTTT. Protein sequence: CASPGGSEAFF.

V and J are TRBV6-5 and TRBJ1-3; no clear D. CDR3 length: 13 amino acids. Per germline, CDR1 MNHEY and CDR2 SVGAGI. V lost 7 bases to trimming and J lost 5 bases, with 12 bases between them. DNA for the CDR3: TGTGCCAGCACCAAACGGGGAAGAAACACCATATATTTT. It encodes CASTKRGRNTIYF.

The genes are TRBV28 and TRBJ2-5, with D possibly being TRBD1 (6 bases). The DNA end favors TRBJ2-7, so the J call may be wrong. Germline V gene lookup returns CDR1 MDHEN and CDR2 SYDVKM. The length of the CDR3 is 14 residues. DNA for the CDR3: TGTGCCAGCAGTTCGGGACAAGCCAACGCCGAGCAGTACTTC. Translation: CASSSGQANAEQYF.

CDR3 nucleotides: TGTGCCAGCAGCGTAGAGGATAGGGCCGGGGGCGAGCAGTACTTC. Protein sequence: CASSVEDRAGGEQYF. J is TRBJ2-7 and V is TRBV9, with D possibly TRBD2 on 6 matching bases. CDR1 SGDLS and CDR2 YYNGEE come from the germline V gene. The length of the CDR3 is 15 residues. V lost 0 bases, J lost 6 bases, and 16 bases lay in between.

The CDR3 here is CSVRQGGTEAFF. CDR3 nucleotides: TGCAGCGTGCGACAGGGAGGCACTGAAGCTTTCTTT. V is TRBV29-1 and J is TRBJ1-1; 7 nucleotides align to TRBD1. The V segment lost 6 bases and the J segment 4 bases; nucleotides outside the gene matches: 5. Germline V gene data show CDR1 as SQVTM and CDR2 as ANQGSEA. The CDR3 sequence is 12 residues long.

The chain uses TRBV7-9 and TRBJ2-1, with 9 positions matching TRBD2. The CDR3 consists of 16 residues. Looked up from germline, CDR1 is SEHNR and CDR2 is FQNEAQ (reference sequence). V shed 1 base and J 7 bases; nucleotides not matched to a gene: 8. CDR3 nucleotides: TGTGCCAGCAGCTTAGAGGAGCGGGAGGCGTGGAATGAGCAGTTCTTC. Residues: CASSLEEREAWNEQFF.

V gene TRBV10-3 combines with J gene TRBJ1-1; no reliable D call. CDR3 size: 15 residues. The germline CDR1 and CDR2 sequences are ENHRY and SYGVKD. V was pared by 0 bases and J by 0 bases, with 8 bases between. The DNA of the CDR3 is TGTGCCATCAGTGAGTCGAGGTGGATGAACACTGAAGCTTTCTTT. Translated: CAISESRWMNTEAFF.